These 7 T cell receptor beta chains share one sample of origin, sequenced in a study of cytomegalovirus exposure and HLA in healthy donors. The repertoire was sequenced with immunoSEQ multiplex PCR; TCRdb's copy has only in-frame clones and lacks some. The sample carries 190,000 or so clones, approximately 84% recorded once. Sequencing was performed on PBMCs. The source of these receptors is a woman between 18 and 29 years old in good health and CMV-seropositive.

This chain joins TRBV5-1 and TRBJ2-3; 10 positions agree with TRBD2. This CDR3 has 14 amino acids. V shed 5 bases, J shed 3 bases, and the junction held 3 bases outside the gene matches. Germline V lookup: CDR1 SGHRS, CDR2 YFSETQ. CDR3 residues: CASRDSGGTDTQYF. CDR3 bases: TGCGCCAGCAGAGATAGCGGGGGGACAGATACGCAGTATTTT.

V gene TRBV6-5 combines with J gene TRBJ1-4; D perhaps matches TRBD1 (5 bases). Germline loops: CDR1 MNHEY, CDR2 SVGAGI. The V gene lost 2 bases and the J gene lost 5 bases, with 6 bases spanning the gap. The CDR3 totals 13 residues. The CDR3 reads CASSYGGNEKLFF. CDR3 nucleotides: TGTGCCAGCAGTTACGGGGGGAATGAAAAACTGTTTTTT.

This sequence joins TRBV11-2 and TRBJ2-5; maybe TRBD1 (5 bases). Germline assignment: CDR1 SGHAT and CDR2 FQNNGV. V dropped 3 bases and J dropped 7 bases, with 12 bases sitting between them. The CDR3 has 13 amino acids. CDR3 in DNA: TGTGCCAGCAGCTTGGGGCTTTGGCCGACCCAGTACTTC. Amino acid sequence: CASSLGLWPTQYF.

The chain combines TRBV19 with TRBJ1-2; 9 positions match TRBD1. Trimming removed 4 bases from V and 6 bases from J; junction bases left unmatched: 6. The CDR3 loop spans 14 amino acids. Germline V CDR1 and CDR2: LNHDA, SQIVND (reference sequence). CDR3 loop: CASSTRDRENGYTF. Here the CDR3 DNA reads TGTGCCAGTAGTACCAGGGACAGGGAGAATGGCTACACCTTC.

CDR3: CASSPTGGRYNEQFF. The CDR3 DNA follows: TGTGCCAGCAGCCCCACGGGGGGCCGTTACAATGAGCAGTTCTTC. The chain employs TRBV5-4 and TRBJ2-1, with D perhaps TRBD2 (7 bases). The germline gives CDR1 SGHNT, CDR2 YYREEE (reference sequence). The length of the CDR3 is 15 residues. V lost 4 bases to trimming and J lost 4 bases, with 15 bases between them.

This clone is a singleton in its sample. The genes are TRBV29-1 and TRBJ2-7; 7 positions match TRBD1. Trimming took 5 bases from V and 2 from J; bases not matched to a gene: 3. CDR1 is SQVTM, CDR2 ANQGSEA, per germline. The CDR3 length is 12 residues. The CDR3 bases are TGCAGCGTTTCACAGGGGCCCTACGAGCAGTACTTC. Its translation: CSVSQGPYEQYF.

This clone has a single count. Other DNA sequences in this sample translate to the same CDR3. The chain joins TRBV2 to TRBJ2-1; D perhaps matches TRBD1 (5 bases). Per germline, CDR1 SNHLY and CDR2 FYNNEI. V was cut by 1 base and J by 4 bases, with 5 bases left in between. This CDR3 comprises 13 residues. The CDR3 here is CASSEGQYNEQFF. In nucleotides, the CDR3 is TGTGCCAGCAGTGAAGGACAGTACAATGAGCAGTTCTTC.